The text below deals with one T cell receptor beta chain. This entry is derived from a study of blood T cell repertoires in COVID-19. Study context: Italy, Spain and the United States were the sources of the convalescent and acute COVID-19 samples.

Trimming cost V 4 bases and J 1 base; bases outside gene matches: 11. CDR1 is SGDLS, CDR2 YYNGEE, per germline. The CDR3 runs 17 residues. Original handling: Estimation of nucleated cell counts relied on the amplification of reference gene primers. Only in-frame clones appear in the TCRdb table, and some are missing; sequencing was by immunoSEQ multiplex PCR. The DNA was the basis for D and trimming; V, J and clone size are from that table. This table holds approximately 240,000 clones, approximately 83% found once. The receptor was derived from a woman aged 55-69 years with acute or convalescent COVID-19. The specimen was peripheral blood. The rearrangement joins TRBV9 to TRBJ1-2, with TRBD1 matching over 9 bases. The CDR3 region is CASSHPTGTGSNYGYTF. The CDR3 DNA follows: TGTGCCAGCAGCCACCCTACCGGGACAGGGAGTAACTATGGCTACACCTTC.